This T cell receptor beta chain was obtained from a study of T cell responses to AZD1222 COVID-19 vaccine. Study observations and caveats: Spike-spanning, vaccine-associated CD4 TCRs were dominant at 160-218 and 743-854.

On this clone itself: Its specificity is not known.

V shed 3 bases, J shed 6 bases, and the junction held 3 bases outside the gene matches. Per the germline V gene, CDR1 is SEHNR and CDR2 is FQNEAQ (reference sequence). The CDR3 has 15 amino acids. Generated by immunoSEQ multiplex PCR, the TCRdb table keeps only in-frame clones and is missing some. The table has roughly 130,000 clones, roughly 90% seen once. Sequences were derived from peripheral blood, sampled 28 days after the second AZD1222 dose. The TCR was taken from an adult who received the AZD1222 COVID-19 vaccine. The chain recombines TRBV7-9 with TRBJ2-1; 12 nucleotides agree with TRBD2. The CDR3 sequence is CASSLTSGSSNEQFF. The CDR3 nucleotides read TGTGCCAGCAGCTTGACTAGCGGGAGCTCCAATGAGCAGTTCTTC.